This is a list of T cell receptor beta chains from one sample in a study of vaccination and CD4 T cells after COVID-19. TCRdb recomputed calls from the PCR reads with MiXCR, one row per CDR3 protein. The sample comprises 4,500 to 6,000 distinct CDR3 sequences, roughly 77% of which are singletons, and about 50% rests with the top ten. No cognate antigen is known for these TCRs. Material: CD4+ T cells from blood, cultured in vitro. The receptors were sampled from a human donor who had recovered from COVID-19. The conserved cysteine and the conserved F or W are not part of the CDR3 here.

V gene	J gene	CDR3 protein
TRBV30	TRBJ2-7	AWSGTGYEQY
TRBV2	TRBJ2-5	ASSVGDRGETQY
TRBV20-1	TRBJ1-1	SARVGGGNTEAF
TRBV25-1	TRBJ1-1	ASSGQGWTEAF
TRBV4-3	TRBJ2-7	ASSQEGGEAFSYEQY
TRBV6-5	TRBJ1-1	ASSSIRGNTEAF
TRBV19	TRBJ1-2	ASSIRTDSYYGYT
TRBV2	TRBJ1-5	ASSGGQGWFQPQH
TRBV27	TRBJ2-2	ASSLTGTVNTGELF
TRBV11-3	TRBJ1-2	ASSLAEGASGYT
TRBV6-1	TRBJ2-3	ASSPTGGTDTQY
TRBV20-1	TRBJ2-2	SARASHYSRLF
TRBV7-9	TRBJ2-7	ASSRRFGTDTYEQY
TRBV6-5	TRBJ1-1	ASSYYMNTEAF
TRBV5-4	TRBJ1-1	ASSFPGQRRTEAF
TRBV21-1	TRBJ2-5	ASSLEQGAGETQY
TRBV20-1	TRBJ2-5	SAPRASGGAGTQY
TRBV20-1	TRBJ2-1	SASHARAWDEQF